This is a list of T cell receptor beta chains from one sample in a study of T cells in Graves' hyperthyroidism and ophthalmopathy. MiXCR was run by TCRdb on the multiplex PCR reads, yielding one entry per CDR3 protein. In the table there are hundreds of thousands of distinct CDR3 sequences, 14% of which are singletons. Sequencing was carried out using blood. These receptors came from a woman aged 18 to 35 with Graves' hyperthyroidism. The CDR3 runs from the conserved cysteine through the conserved F or W. A D gene is named only where the DNA matches it firmly. Size tells how often a clone was seen (once, few, many) or the class of an expanded clone, and some rows leave it out.

V gene: TRBV20-1; clone size: many; J gene: TRBJ2-7; D gene: TRBD1; CDR3 DNA: TGCAGTGCTAGAGATAGACAGGGGAACGAGCAGTACTTC; CDR3 protein: CSARDRQGNEQYF
V gene: TRBV6-2/TRBV6-3; clone size: few; J gene: TRBJ1-6; D gene: .; CDR3 DNA: TGTGCCAGCAGTTACTCGTCACGGGGATCCGGGAATTCACCCCTCCACTTT; CDR3 protein: CASSYSSRGSGNSPLHF
V gene: TRBV30; clone size: .; J gene: TRBJ1-4; D gene: .; CDR3 DNA: TGTGCCCGGAGTGCCCCGCGACGAAAACTGTTTTTT; CDR3 protein: CARSAPRRKLFF
V gene: TRBV11-1; clone size: many; J gene: TRBJ2-2; D gene: TRBD1; CDR3 DNA: TGTGCCAGCAGTCCCGGGACAGGGAGGCCCGGGGAGCTGTTTTTT; CDR3 protein: CASSPGTGRPGELFF
V gene: TRBV5-4; clone size: .; J gene: TRBJ2-7; D gene: .; CDR3 DNA: TGTGCCAGCAGCCCATTCCGTGAACAGGGCGGCGAGCAGTACTTC; CDR3 protein: CASSPFREQGGEQYF
V gene: TRBV29-1; clone size: .; J gene: TRBJ2-1; D gene: TRBD1; CDR3 DNA: TGCAGCGTTGACCAGGGGGCCTACAATGAGCAGTTCTTC; CDR3 protein: CSVDQGAYNEQFF
V gene: TRBV7-3; clone size: .; J gene: TRBJ2-1; D gene: .; CDR3 DNA: TGTGCCAGCAGCCCGACCGGGGGCTGGTACCCTATACCCTACGATGAGCAGTTCTTC; CDR3 protein: CASSPTGGWYPIPYDEQFF
V gene: TRBV2; clone size: many; J gene: TRBJ2-1; D gene: TRBD2; CDR3 DNA: TGTGCCAGCAGTGACCCCAGACTAGCGGGAGGCTCACTGGAGCAGTTCTTC; CDR3 protein: CASSDPRLAGGSLEQFF
V gene: TRBV28; clone size: few; J gene: TRBJ2-1; D gene: TRBD1; CDR3 DNA: TGTGCCAGCAGCCTAGACAGGGACCTTTACAATGAGCAGTTCTTC; CDR3 protein: CASSLDRDLYNEQFF
V gene: TRBV6-2/TRBV6-3; clone size: .; J gene: TRBJ2-2; D gene: .; CDR3 DNA: TGTGCCAGCAGGGAGGACAGCTCGAACACCGGGGAGCTGTTTTTT; CDR3 protein: CASREDSSNTGELFF
V gene: TRBV7-9; clone size: .; J gene: TRBJ2-3; D gene: .; CDR3 DNA: TGTGCCTCCTCCCGGGACCATAGCACAGATACGCAGTATTTT; CDR3 protein: CASSRDHSTDTQYF
V gene: TRBV7-2; clone size: many; J gene: TRBJ2-1; D gene: .; CDR3 DNA: TGTGCCAGCAGCGTAAACACCTACAATGAGCAGTTCTTC; CDR3 protein: CASSVNTYNEQFF
V gene: TRBV20-1; clone size: many; J gene: TRBJ2-3; D gene: .; CDR3 DNA: TGCAGTGCTATAGGAATCAGATCTAGCACAGATACGCAGTATTTT; CDR3 protein: CSAIGIRSSTDTQYF
V gene: TRBV30; clone size: many; J gene: TRBJ2-2; D gene: TRBD2; CDR3 DNA: TGTGCCTGGAGTATGAGCGGGATCCACACCGGGGAGCTGTTTTTT; CDR3 protein: CAWSMSGIHTGELFF
V gene: TRBV7-2; clone size: few; J gene: TRBJ2-7; D gene: .; CDR3 DNA: TGTGCCAGCAGCCCGGACCCTTGGGAGCAGTACTTC; CDR3 protein: CASSPDPWEQYF
V gene: TRBV6-1; clone size: many; J gene: TRBJ2-7; D gene: TRBD1; CDR3 DNA: TGTGCCAGCAGTGCGGACAGGGGGCACTACGAGCAGTACTTC; CDR3 protein: CASSADRGHYEQYF
V gene: TRBV11-2; clone size: .; J gene: TRBJ2-5; D gene: TRBD1; CDR3 DNA: TGTGCCAGCAGCTTTAGAACCTCTTCACGGGACAGGGCATCTCAAGAGACCCAGTACTTC; CDR3 protein: CASSFRTSSRDRASQETQYF
V gene: TRBV9; clone size: many; J gene: TRBJ2-1; D gene: TRBD2; CDR3 DNA: TGTGCCAGCAGCGTATGGGGAGGGACTGCCTACAATGAGCAGTTCTTC; CDR3 protein: CASSVWGGTAYNEQFF
V gene: TRBV2; clone size: many; J gene: TRBJ2-3; D gene: .; CDR3 DNA: TGTGCCAGCAGTGACTGGGCCGGATTCCGCCCGGACACAGATACGCAGTATTTT; CDR3 protein: CASSDWAGFRPDTDTQYF
V gene: TRBV11-2; clone size: many; J gene: TRBJ2-7; D gene: .; CDR3 DNA: TGTGCCAGCAGCACCACACGGATAGCGGCCTCCTACGAGCAGTACTTC; CDR3 protein: CASSTTRIAASYEQYF
V gene: TRBV11-3; clone size: few; J gene: TRBJ2-1; D gene: TRBD2; CDR3 DNA: TGTGCCAGCAGCTTAGAAAGGACTAGCTCTTACAATGAGCAGTTCTTC; CDR3 protein: CASSLERTSSYNEQFF
V gene: TRBV29-1; clone size: .; J gene: TRBJ1-2; D gene: .; CDR3 DNA: TGCAGCGTTGAAAACAGCAACTATGGCTACACCTTC; CDR3 protein: CSVENSNYGYTF
V gene: TRBV7-2; clone size: many; J gene: TRBJ2-1; D gene: TRBD2; CDR3 DNA: TGTGCCAGCAGAAATGGACTAGCCCACTACAATGAGCAGTTCTTC; CDR3 protein: CASRNGLAHYNEQFF
V gene: TRBV18; clone size: many; J gene: TRBJ2-3; D gene: TRBD2; CDR3 DNA: TGTGCCAGCTCACCACCCGGACTAGCGGACAACACAGATACGCAGTATTTT; CDR3 protein: CASSPPGLADNTDTQYF
V gene: TRBV20-1; clone size: many; J gene: TRBJ2-5; D gene: .; CDR3 DNA: TGCAGTGCTAGCTCGTCGGGATTGAGAGAGGGAGAGACCCAGTACTTC; CDR3 protein: CSASSSGLREGETQYF
V gene: TRBV2; clone size: .; J gene: TRBJ2-5; D gene: .; CDR3 DNA: TGTGCCGGAACTGACCACGGGAAACAGACCCAGTACTTC; CDR3 protein: CAGTDHGKQTQYF
V gene: TRBV5-5; clone size: few; J gene: TRBJ2-5; D gene: .; CDR3 DNA: TGTGCCAGCAGCTTGGGAATTGTTGGGACACGGGTTTTCGAGACCCAGTACTTC; CDR3 protein: CASSLGIVGTRVFETQYF
V gene: TRBV7-9; clone size: many; J gene: TRBJ1-2; D gene: .; CDR3 DNA: TGTGCCAGCAGCTTCCCTGGGCAGGTCCCCTATGGCTACACCTTC; CDR3 protein: CASSFPGQVPYGYTF
V gene: TRBV20-1; clone size: many; J gene: TRBJ1-2; D gene: TRBD1; CDR3 DNA: TGCAGTGCTAGACGACAGGGGGCCCATGGCTACACCTTC; CDR3 protein: CSARRQGAHGYTF
V gene: TRBV6-2/TRBV6-3; clone size: many; J gene: TRBJ2-1; D gene: TRBD2; CDR3 DNA: TGTGCCAGCAGTTTGCGACACCCGAGGAGTTTCCGCGGGGGGTACAATGAGCAGTTCTTC; CDR3 protein: CASSLRHPRSFRGGYNEQFF
V gene: TRBV6-5; clone size: many; J gene: TRBJ2-7; D gene: .; CDR3 DNA: TGTGCCAGCAGTTACGGGGCAGGTACAGGAGGTTACGAGCAGTACTTC; CDR3 protein: CASSYGAGTGGYEQYF
V gene: TRBV11-2; clone size: many; J gene: TRBJ1-2; D gene: TRBD1; CDR3 DNA: TGTGCCAGCAGCTTCCGGGACAGGGGCTACTATGGCTACACCTTC; CDR3 protein: CASSFRDRGYYGYTF
V gene: TRBV6-1; clone size: .; J gene: TRBJ1-3; D gene: .; CDR3 DNA: TGTGCCAGCAGTGAAGACATCTCTGGAAACACCATATATTTT; CDR3 protein: CASSEDISGNTIYF
V gene: TRBV12-3/TRBV12-4; clone size: few; J gene: TRBJ2-3; D gene: TRBD2; CDR3 DNA: TGTGCCAGCAGGCATGTGGCTAGCGGGAGTGCAGATACGCAGTATTTT; CDR3 protein: CASRHVASGSADTQYF
V gene: TRBV24-1; clone size: .; J gene: TRBJ2-1; D gene: TRBD1; CDR3 DNA: TGTGCCACCAGTGACCGGACCACAGGGGAAGGTGAGCAGTTCTTC; CDR3 protein: CATSDRTTGEGEQFF
V gene: TRBV11-2; clone size: many; J gene: TRBJ2-7; D gene: .; CDR3 DNA: TGTGCCAGCAGCTTGGCACAGCTCTACGAGCAGTACTTC; CDR3 protein: CASSLAQLYEQYF
V gene: TRBV7-2; clone size: .; J gene: TRBJ2-4; D gene: TRBD1; CDR3 DNA: TGTGCCAGCAGCTTAGGACAGGGGGCAAGCATTCAGTACTTC; CDR3 protein: CASSLGQGASIQYF
V gene: TRBV12-3/TRBV12-4; clone size: many; J gene: TRBJ1-2; D gene: .; CDR3 DNA: TGTGCCAGCACCTCCTGGGGTTCGACAGATAACTATGGCTACACCTTC; CDR3 protein: CASTSWGSTDNYGYTF
V gene: TRBV2; clone size: many; J gene: TRBJ2-1; D gene: TRBD2; CDR3 DNA: TGTGCCAGCAGTGGCCATACTAGCGGAACGAACTACAATGAGCAGTTCTTC; CDR3 protein: CASSGHTSGTNYNEQFF
V gene: TRBV27; clone size: many; J gene: TRBJ2-2; D gene: .; CDR3 DNA: TGTGCCAGCAGTTTATACGTCACCGGGGAGCTGTTTTTT; CDR3 protein: CASSLYVTGELFF
V gene: TRBV2; clone size: many; J gene: TRBJ1-6; D gene: .; CDR3 DNA: TGTGCCAGCAGGACAGACGGGGGAGGGTATCCCCTCCACTTT; CDR3 protein: CASRTDGGGYPLHF
V gene: TRBV5-1; clone size: few; J gene: TRBJ2-2; D gene: .; CDR3 DNA: TGCGCCAGCACCTGGGGTGCCGGGGAGCTGTTTTTT; CDR3 protein: CASTWGAGELFF
V gene: TRBV29-1; clone size: few; J gene: TRBJ1-1; D gene: .; CDR3 DNA: TGCAGCGGATTTAACACTGAAGCTTTCTTT; CDR3 protein: CSGFNTEAFF
V gene: TRBV13; clone size: many; J gene: TRBJ2-1; D gene: TRBD2; CDR3 DNA: TGTGCCAGCAGCCCAGCGGGAGGGCCCTCGCCCAATGAGCAGTTCTTC; CDR3 protein: CASSPAGGPSPNEQFF
V gene: TRBV28; clone size: .; J gene: TRBJ1-1; D gene: .; CDR3 DNA: TGTGCCAGCAGCCCTTCTCCAGGGAAAGCTTTCTTT; CDR3 protein: CASSPSPGKAFF
V gene: TRBV6-1; clone size: many; J gene: TRBJ2-7; D gene: TRBD1; CDR3 DNA: TGTGCCAGCAGTCCCAGGGGGCTGACAGGGGATTTCTACGAGCAGTACTTC; CDR3 protein: CASSPRGLTGDFYEQYF
V gene: TRBV6-1; clone size: many; J gene: TRBJ1-2; D gene: TRBD1; CDR3 DNA: TGTGCCAGCAGGCACACCGGGACAGGGGTTTCCTATGGCTACACCTTC; CDR3 protein: CASRHTGTGVSYGYTF
V gene: TRBV27; clone size: few; J gene: TRBJ2-3; D gene: TRBD2; CDR3 DNA: TGTGCCAGCAACTATACAACTCAGGGACTAGCGGGCTCAGATACGCAGTATTTT; CDR3 protein: CASNYTTQGLAGSDTQYF
V gene: TRBV20-1; clone size: few; J gene: TRBJ2-2; D gene: .; CDR3 DNA: TGCAGTGCTAGTGTGAGGGGCCACGAGTACACCGGGGAGCTGTTTTTT; CDR3 protein: CSASVRGHEYTGELFF
V gene: TRBV4-3; clone size: many; J gene: TRBJ1-1; D gene: .; CDR3 DNA: TGCGCCAGCAGCCAAGATTGGCAGGGAGGGACTGAAGCTTTCTTT; CDR3 protein: CASSQDWQGGTEAFF
V gene: TRBV9; clone size: .; J gene: TRBJ2-1; D gene: TRBD2; CDR3 DNA: TGTGCCAGCAGGGGGACTAGCGGGAGGAATGATGAGCAGTTCTTC; CDR3 protein: CASRGTSGRNDEQFF
V gene: TRBV2; clone size: many; J gene: TRBJ2-1; D gene: TRBD2; CDR3 DNA: TGTGCCAGCAGCGGGACTAGCGGGAGCTCCTACAATGAGCAGTTCTTC; CDR3 protein: CASSGTSGSSYNEQFF
V gene: TRBV10-3; clone size: .; J gene: TRBJ2-1; D gene: .; CDR3 DNA: TGTGCCATCTCCAGACAGACAAACAATGAGCAGTTCTTC; CDR3 protein: CAISRQTNNEQFF
V gene: TRBV18; clone size: many; J gene: TRBJ2-1; D gene: .; CDR3 DNA: TGTGCCAGCTCACCATCTGGGGTCGAGAGCAATGAGCAGTTCTTC; CDR3 protein: CASSPSGVESNEQFF
V gene: TRBV11-1; clone size: few; J gene: TRBJ2-7; D gene: TRBD2; CDR3 DNA: TGTGCCAGCAGCCGGGGACTAGCGGAACTGCGCTACGAGCAGTACTTC; CDR3 protein: CASSRGLAELRYEQYF
V gene: TRBV12-3/TRBV12-4; clone size: many; J gene: TRBJ1-3; D gene: .; CDR3 DNA: TGTGCCAGCAGTTTGAGCCTCGGGAACGGAAACACCATATATTTT; CDR3 protein: CASSLSLGNGNTIYF
V gene: TRBV7-3; clone size: many; J gene: TRBJ2-7; D gene: .; CDR3 DNA: TGTGCCAGCAGGTTAGCCCCGGGGACCTACGAGCAGTACTTC; CDR3 protein: CASRLAPGTYEQYF
V gene: TRBV7-2; clone size: .; J gene: TRBJ2-1; D gene: .; CDR3 DNA: TGTGCCAGCAGCTGGGGGCATACGGGAATTAAAGATGAGCAGTTCTTC; CDR3 protein: CASSWGHTGIKDEQFF
V gene: TRBV18; clone size: .; J gene: TRBJ1-2; D gene: .; CDR3 DNA: TGTGCCAGCTCGTACAGCTACAGGATTCAAAACTATGGCTACACCTTC; CDR3 protein: CASSYSYRIQNYGYTF
V gene: TRBV6-1; clone size: .; J gene: TRBJ2-7; D gene: TRBD2; CDR3 DNA: TGTGCCAGCTTTTCTAGCGGGAGCTACGAGCAGTACTTC; CDR3 protein: CASFSSGSYEQYF